This TCR beta chain was captured by sequencing in a study of blood T cell repertoires in COVID-19. Study-level information: The samples span acute and convalescent COVID-19 from the United States, Italy and Spain. Nucleic acid was either cDNA or gDNA, and it came from T cells, B-cell-depleted T cells, or PBMCs.

Authors' analysis steps: Using reference gene primer amplification, nucleated cell counts were estimated. Profiled with immunoSEQ multiplex PCR; TCRdb holds only in-frame clones, not every one. From that table come the V and J calls and clone size; the DNA was used to work out D and trimming. Of about 70,000 clones in the sample, 80% were seen once. Germline CDR1 GTSNPN, CDR2 SVGIG (reference sequence). The CDR3 covers 15 residues. V was clipped by 2 bases and J by 0 bases, with 8 bases between them. V and J are TRBV30 and TRBJ1-6; D unclear. The sequence was collected from a man between 65 and 79 years old who had recovered from COVID-19. Sequencing was performed on peripheral blood. CDR3 region: CAWSYGYSYNSPLHF. Here the CDR3 DNA reads TGTGCCTGGAGTTACGGGTACTCCTATAATTCACCCCTCCACTTT.